A single TCR beta chain is shown here with its context. There are a few counts of this clonotype. This receptor's antigen is unknown. No per-base quality is available; no much larger clone lies one base away. The data derive from a study of identical twins (dated by TCRdb to the mid-2010s). Study-wide context: TCR alpha and beta repertoires from monozygotic twins, unrelated adults of various ages and cord blood were deep-sequenced to test whether fetal clonotypes persist. Replicate twin experiments were performed at different times using different library preparation protocols to rule out contamination.

At the junction V is shortened by 3 bases and J by 1 base, with 13 bases in between. The CDR3 contains 15 residues, cysteine and phenylalanine counted. Just the 45-base CDR3 DNA is kept, in frame starting at base 1. The germline V gene (reference sequence) sets CDR1 to SEHNR and CDR2 to FQNEAQ. Library preparation employed 5' RACE. TCRdb shows the sequencer as Illumina HiSeq 2000. A universal primer binding site was added through template switching, and the final cDNA carried a unique molecular identifier so that TCR cDNA molecules could be counted accurately. First-strand cDNA for TCR alpha and beta chains was synthesized from specific primers in the conserved constant-segment region. To control for contamination, every cDNA library carried two barcodes: a SMART-Mk sample barcode plus Illumina barcodes. TruSeq adapter sequences, together with Illumina sample barcodes, were added in two successive PCR steps. The Illumina HiSeq platform was used with custom primers to sequence TCR alpha and beta cDNA libraries. In the source study's methods: Raw reads were processed with MiGEC to extract unique molecular identifiers, and MiXCR was used to determine CDR3 positions. For each individual, recombination models were inferred using an EM algorithm with the repgenHMM and IGoR tools. Shared clonotypes were analyzed with the tcR package in R, and sharing was normalized by the product of cloneset sizes. To study raw recombination without the effects of thymic and clonal selection, out-of-frame nonproductive sequences were analyzed. The public reads were quality trimmed at Q25 with fastp and then assembled into clones with MiXCR by TCRdb, keeping productive beta chains. One record per CDR3 amino acid sequence lists the most common genes and DNA. The authors' filters were not applied to this entry. The sample has approximately 700,000 distinct CDR3 sequences on record, 5.5% to 6.5% of them singletons. Of the sample, around 1.7% is held by the ten largest clones.

Every donor in the study was a healthy Caucasian. Three unrelated non-twin adults were additionally sequenced: a male aged 18 to 29, a male aged 50 to 60 and a female aged 50 to 60. Miltenyi CD45RO+ enrichment and human naive T-cell isolation kits were used to isolate memory (CD45RO+) and naive T cells from PBMC. What the study reported, not specific to this receptor: In monozygotic twins, out-of-frame TCR alpha sharing was systematically underestimated by recombination models, although the models agreed with sharing between unrelated individuals. Because the same donors could not be followed over many years, conclusions were based on cross-sectional statistical analysis. Abundant cord blood beta clonotypes had fewer insertions, young adult naive repertoires showed a similar but weaker trend, and memory repertoires showed no such trend. Out-of-frame TCR alpha sequences shared between twins showed an excess of low generation-probability sequences compared with coincidental sharing between unrelated individuals. Zero-insertion analyses could be partly confounded by invariant T cells such as MAIT and iNKT, though diverse VJ usage argued against such confounding for most clonotypes. A weaker excess of twin sharing was found in beta out-of-frame sequences because the signal-to-noise ratio was lowered by fewer shared sequences.

Sequencing was performed on naive T cells sorted from blood. The cell subset or site tag for this specimen amounts to: cells isolated with a human naive T-cell isolation kit. The chain is made from TRBV7-9 and TRBJ2-7; a weak D assignment points to TRBD1 (6 bases agree). The TCR was taken from a man aged 18 to 30 in good health. The base sequence is TGTGCCAGCAGCTTGTTGAGGGGGAAATCCTACGAGCAGTACTTC. Its protein product is CASSLLRGKSYEQYF.